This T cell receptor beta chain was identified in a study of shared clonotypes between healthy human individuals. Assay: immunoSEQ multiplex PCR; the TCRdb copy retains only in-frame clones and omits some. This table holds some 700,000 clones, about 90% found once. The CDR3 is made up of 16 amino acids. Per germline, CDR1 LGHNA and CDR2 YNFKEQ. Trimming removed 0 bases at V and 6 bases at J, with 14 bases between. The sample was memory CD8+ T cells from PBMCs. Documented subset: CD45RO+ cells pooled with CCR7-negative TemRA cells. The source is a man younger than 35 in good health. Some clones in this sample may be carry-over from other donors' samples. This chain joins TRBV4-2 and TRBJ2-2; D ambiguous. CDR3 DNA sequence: TGTGCCAGCAGCCAAGATTCCAGTTACGGACCCGGGGAGCTGTTTTTT. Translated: CASSQDSSYGPGELFF.